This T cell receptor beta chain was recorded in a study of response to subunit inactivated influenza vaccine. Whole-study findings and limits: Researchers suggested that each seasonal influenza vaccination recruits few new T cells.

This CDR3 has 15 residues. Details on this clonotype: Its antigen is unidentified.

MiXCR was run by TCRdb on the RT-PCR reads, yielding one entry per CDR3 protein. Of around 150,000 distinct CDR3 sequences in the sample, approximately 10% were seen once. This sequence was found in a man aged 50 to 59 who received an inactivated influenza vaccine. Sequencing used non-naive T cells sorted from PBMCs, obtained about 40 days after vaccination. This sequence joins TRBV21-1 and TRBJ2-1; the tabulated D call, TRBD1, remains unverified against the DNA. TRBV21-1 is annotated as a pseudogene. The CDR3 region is CASSNHKRQGREQFF. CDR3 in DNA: TGTGCCAGCAGCAACCATAAACGACAGGGCCGAGAGCAGTTCTTC.